Listed here are 4 T cell receptor beta chains from one sample, sequenced in a study of cytomegalovirus exposure and HLA in healthy donors (dated by TCRdb to 2017 to 2019). The protocol used for the library was the immunoSEQ multiplex PCR assay. The multiplex PCR relied on a mix of 60 forward primers for TCR Vbeta segments and 13 reverse primers for TCR Jbeta segments. The table was pulled from immuneACCESS by TCRdb, which kept in-frame rearrangements only. Such tables lose some clones; where checked, under half of the loss comes from unresolved V genes, and the rest has no known cause. The sample yields about 160,000 clones; around 84% were counted once. The ten largest clones capture approximately 3.1% of the sample. Sequenced sample: PBMCs. The receptors come from a woman aged 40 to 49 in good health and CMV-seronegative.

The chain combines TRBV15 with TRBJ1-4; D unclear. Germline CDR1 is LNHNV and CDR2 is YYDKDF (reference sequence). V was clipped by 2 bases and J by 7 bases, with 17 bases between them. CDR3 size: 16 residues. CDR3 region: CATSRNLIGSSEKLFF. The CDR3 DNA sequence: TGTGCCACCAGCAGAAATCTCATAGGGAGTAGTGAAAAACTGTTTTTT.

The J gene is TRBJ1-1, the V gene TRBV14; weak D call: TRBD1 (5 bases). Trimming stripped 4 bases from V and 4 bases from J, with 10 bases between. CDR1 is SGHDN and CDR2 is FVKESK in the germline V gene. This CDR3 has 13 residues. The chain's CDR3 is CASSRVGVTEAFF. The CDR3 coding sequence is TGTGCCAGCAGCCGAGTAGGGGTCACTGAAGCTTTCTTT.

This clone was seen a few times. The rearrangement uses TRBV6-5 and TRBJ1-1; D call uncertain. Looked up from germline, CDR1 is MNHEY and CDR2 is SVGAGI. CDR3 length equals 15 residues. Trimming pared 5 bases from V and 3 bases from J, leaving 16 bases between. CDR3 nucleotide sequence: TGTGCCAGCAGTACCCCAGGTTCGGTGGACACTGAAGCTTTCTTT. As protein: CASSTPGSVDTEAFF.

J is TRBJ2-5 and V is TRBV19; the D gene is possibly TRBD2 (5 bases). The ends were cut back, 1 base at V and 5 bases at J, with 17 bases in the middle. There are 16 residues in the CDR3. Germline CDR1 reads LNHDA; CDR2 reads SQIVND (reference sequence). The CDR3 here is CASSIGSSPGGETQYF. In DNA form, the CDR3 reads TGTGCCAGTAGTATAGGCTCCAGCCCGGGCGGGGAGACCCAGTACTTC.